This TCR beta chain was captured in a study of blood T cells in healthy people across ages. A sample-barcoded 5' primer and a J-beta primer mix were used in a second PCR of roughly 7 to 11 cycles. TCRdb reprocessed the 5' RACE reads via MiXCR and lists one record per CDR3 protein. The table records hundreds of thousands of distinct CDR3 sequences, about half of them present only once. The CDR3 covers 15 residues. From germline, CDR1 is DFQATT and CDR2 SNEGSKA (reference sequence). V lost 0 bases, J lost 8 bases, and 19 bases lay in between. Sequencing input: blood. The receptor was derived from a woman aged 55-70 years in good health. V and J are TRBV20-1 and TRBJ1-2, with D perhaps matching TRBD1 (5 bases). The CDR3 is CSARDPRSPRGGYTF. The DNA of the CDR3 is TGCAGTGCTAGAGATCCCCGGTCCCCTAGGGGAGGCTACACCTTC.